Following are 20 T cell receptor beta chains from one sample sequenced in a study of T-cell reconstitution after alpha-beta-depleted transplantation in children. Preparation of the TCRbeta library used unique molecular identifiers. TCRdb independently ran MiXCR on the PCR reads; one entry per CDR3 protein. The data show some 200,000 distinct CDR3 sequences, 6.3% seen once. Here the sequenced sample was PBMCs, taken before TCRalphabeta/CD19-depleted stem cell transplant. All receptors come from a girl younger than two with combined immunodeficiency, due to receive a stem cell transplant.

This clonotype was observed at least ten times. This chain connects TRBV7-2 to TRBJ2-2; 10 nucleotides align to TRBD2. J gave up 6 bases and V 2 bases, and 12 bases lay outside the gene matches. The V gene's germline CDR1 is SGHTA and CDR2 FQGNSA. The CDR3 extends over 18 amino acids. CDR3 sequence: CASSLSDISGRRAGELFF. The DNA of the CDR3 is TGTGCCAGCAGCTTAAGCGACATTAGCGGGAGGAGGGCCGGGGAGCTGTTTTTT.

This clonotype was counted ten times or more. The rearrangement uses TRBV28 and TRBJ2-7; 7 bases align to TRBD1. Germline CDR1 MDHEN, CDR2 SYDVKM. The J segment lost 1 base and the V segment lost 10 bases, leaving 13 bases of the junction unmatched. The CDR3 runs to 15 residues. In DNA form, the CDR3 reads TGTGCCACCACAGGAACCCGGGACAGATCCTACGAGCAGTACTTC. Translating gives CATTGTRDRSYEQYF.

The chain recombines TRBV29-1 with TRBJ1-1; no reliable D call. There are 12 residues in the CDR3. In germline, CDR1 is SQVTM, CDR2 ANQGSEA. Between the trimmed V and J ends, which lost 6 bases and 2 bases, there was a span of 10 bases. CDR3 coding DNA: TGCAGCGTCTGGTTCGATAACACTGAAGCTTTCTTT. It specifies CSVWFDNTEAFF.

This clonotype was seen repeatedly, ten times or more. The chain couples TRBV12-3 or TRBV12-4 to TRBJ2-1; 9 bases match TRBD2. V lost 3 bases, J lost 9 bases, and 6 bases stayed unmatched. The CDR3 contains 14 residues. The CDR3 nucleotides read TGTGCCAGCAGTTTTTTTAGCGGGAGCGGTGAGCAGTTCTTC. Amino acid sequence: CASSFFSGSGEQFF.

This clonotype was found many times. This chain uses TRBV28 with TRBJ2-1; 13 nucleotides agree with TRBD2. The V gene end was trimmed by 2 bases and the J gene end by 9 bases; junction bases not matched to a gene: 7. The CDR3 covers 16 residues. Germline values: CDR1 MDHEN, CDR2 SYDVKM. CDR3 protein: CASSLRLAGGGREQFF. In DNA form, the CDR3 reads TGTGCCAGCAGTTTAAGACTAGCGGGAGGAGGCCGTGAGCAGTTCTTC.

The chain joins TRBV12-3 or TRBV12-4 to TRBJ2-4; unclear D gene. Trimming pared 3 bases from V and 0 bases from J, leaving 9 bases between. The CDR3 extends over 15 amino acids. The chain's CDR3 is CASSLERLAKNIQYF. The CDR3 region has the DNA TGTGCCAGCAGTTTGGAGCGACTAGCCAAAAACATTCAGTACTTC.

This sequence joins TRBV5-1 and TRBJ2-1; D not resolved. Germline V gene sequence: CDR1 SGHRS, CDR2 YFSETQ. Trimming cost V 1 base and J 3 bases, with 20 bases left between them. The CDR3 runs to 18 residues. CDR3 region: CASSLNLGPLGRYNEQFF. CDR3 nucleotides: TGCGCCAGCAGCTTGAACCTGGGTCCGTTAGGGCGCTACAATGAGCAGTTCTTC.

Ten or more counts support this clonotype. This chain links TRBV20-1 with TRBJ2-3; D gene ambiguous. The V and J ends lost 6 bases and 1 base respectively, with 5 bases between them. Germline CDR1 is DFQATT and CDR2 is SNEGSKA (reference sequence). The CDR3 is 11 amino acids. Here the CDR3 DNA reads TGCAGTGCCCATCGCACAGATACGCAGTATTTT. This encodes CSAHRTDTQYF.

In its sample, this clonotype was seen many times. The chain employs TRBV4-3 and TRBJ2-3, with TRBD2 identical over 12 bases. Unmatched junction bases numbered 7, after V lost 0 bases and J lost 6 bases. The germline gives CDR1 LGHNA, CDR2 YSLEER. This CDR3 spans 17 amino acids. The CDR3 reads CASSQDPSGGVLDTQYF. CDR3 in DNA: TGCGCCAGCAGCCAAGATCCTAGCGGGGGGGTACTGGATACGCAGTATTTT.

This clonotype was seen a few times. The chain combines TRBV29-1 with TRBJ1-1; possible D gene TRBD1, 6 bases. V was cut by 7 bases and J by 1 base, with 13 bases left in between. This CDR3 comprises 13 residues. Germline V gene sequence: CDR1 SQVTM, CDR2 ANQGSEA. The CDR3 spells CSDTPGQNTEAFF. The DNA of the CDR3 is TGCAGCGATACACCGGGACAGAACACTGAAGCTTTCTTT. Looking up the rest from reference TRBV29-1 and TRBJ1-1 gives the full variable domain: SAVISQKPSRDICQRGTSLTIQCQVDSQVTMMFWYRQQPGQSLTLIATANQGSEATYESGFVIDKFPISRPNLTFSTLTVSNMSPEDSSIYLCSDTPGQNTEAFFGQGTRLTVV.

The CDR3 reads CSARDRRGGGAIEQFF. CDR3 nucleotide sequence: TGCAGTGCTAGAGATCGGAGGGGCGGGGGGGCAATTGAGCAGTTCTTC. The chain has TRBV20-1 and TRBJ2-1; 9 bases match TRBD2. The CDR3 is 16 amino acids. Unmatched junction bases numbered 12, after V lost 0 bases and J lost 9 bases. Germline loops: CDR1 DFQATT, CDR2 SNEGSKA (reference sequence).

This clonotype has a count of ten or more. The V call is TRBV7-9, the J call TRBJ2-3; the D call may be TRBD1 or TRBD2 (5 bases each). The germline V gene encodes CDR1 SEHNR and CDR2 FQNEAQ (reference sequence). Trimming cost V 4 bases and J 6 bases, with 20 bases left between them. The CDR3 is 16 residues long. CDR3 sequence (DNA): TGTGCCAGCAGCTCGTGGGACCCTTCTCCTCCGGATACGCAGTATTTT. This gives the protein CASSSWDPSPPDTQYF.

In its sample, this clonotype was seen many times. The genes are TRBV6-1 and TRBJ2-2; D remains unclear. The CDR3 consists of 13 residues. V gave up 7 bases and J gave up 7 bases, with 13 bases separating them. CDR1 and CDR2 from the germline V gene are MNHNS and SASEGT. CDR3 amino acids: CASTLGRSGELFF. CDR3 nucleotides: TGTGCCAGCACCCTCGGACGGAGCGGGGAGCTGTTTTTT.

This clonotype was counted many times. The V call is TRBV29-1, the J call TRBJ2-3, with D maybe TRBD2 (5 bases). The germline V and J ends were trimmed by 3 bases and 0 bases, with 16 bases remaining between them. The CDR3 is 16 residues long. The germline V gene encodes CDR1 SQVTM and CDR2 ANQGSEA. For the CDR3, the DNA is TGCAGCGTTGATCAGACGGGAACGACTAGCACAGATACGCAGTATTTT. Its protein product is CSVDQTGTTSTDTQYF.

At least ten counts were recorded for this clonotype. The chain has TRBV11-2 and TRBJ2-3; D is ambiguous. Germline V gives CDR1 SGHAT, CDR2 FQNNGV. Trimming cost V 6 bases and J 4 bases, with 11 bases left between them. The CDR3 is 13 amino acids. The CDR3 is CASRFLGADTQYF. DNA for the CDR3: TGTGCCAGCAGATTTCTTGGGGCAGATACGCAGTATTTT. The full variable domain, with the rest looked up from reference TRBV11-2 and TRBJ2-3, is EAGVAQSPRYKIIEKRQSVAFWCNPISGHATLYWYQQILGQGPKLLIQFQNNGVVDDSQLPKDRFSAERLKGVDSTLKIQPAKLEDSAVYLCASRFLGADTQYFGPGTRLTVL.

In this sample, this clonotype turned up many times. The chain employs TRBV13 and TRBJ2-2; tentative D call: TRBD2 (5 bases). Germline CDR1 PRHDT, CDR2 FYEKMQ (reference sequence). CDR3 size: 15 residues. V lost 3 bases to trimming and J lost 3 bases, with 11 bases between them. CDR3 protein: CASSFSATYTGELFF. CDR3 DNA: TGTGCCAGCAGCTTTAGCGCTACCTACACCGGGGAGCTGTTTTTT.

There are many counts of this clonotype. The chain links TRBV27 to TRBJ2-6; tentative D call: TRBD1 (6 bases). Germline loops: CDR1 MNHEY, CDR2 SMNVEV (reference sequence). The CDR3 is 16 residues long. The ends were cut back, 5 bases at V and 4 bases at J, with 15 bases in the middle. The CDR3 nucleotides read TGTGCCAGCAGTATCTACAGGGTAACGGGGGCCAACGTCCTGACTTTC. The encoded protein is CASSIYRVTGANVLTF.

There are many counts of this clonotype. The chain recombines TRBV29-1 with TRBJ1-2; no definite D call. Trimming removed 4 bases at V and 5 bases at J, with 5 bases between. The length of the CDR3 is 10 residues. Germline lookup yields CDR1 SQVTM and CDR2 ANQGSEA. DNA for the CDR3: TGCAGCGTTGTAGAGTATGGCTACACCTTC. Its translation is CSVVEYGYTF. The whole variable domain, filled in from reference TRBV29-1 and TRBJ1-2, reads SAVISQKPSRDICQRGTSLTIQCQVDSQVTMMFWYRQQPGQSLTLIATANQGSEATYESGFVIDKFPISRPNLTFSTLTVSNMSPEDSSIYLCSVVEYGYTFGSGTRLTVV.

Many counts were recorded for this clonotype. The chain couples TRBV5-1 to TRBJ2-3; D unresolved. This CDR3 is built from 14 residues. The V end was cut by 0 bases, the J end by 2 bases, with 7 bases between. Germline lookup yields CDR1 SGHRS and CDR2 YFSETQ. This CDR3 reads CASSLAPVTDTQYF. The CDR3 nucleotides are TGCGCCAGCAGCTTGGCCCCGGTCACAGATACGCAGTATTTT.

Many counts were recorded for this clonotype. CDR3 nucleotide sequence: TGTGCCAGCAGCTCCCGAGATCCACTCTCCTACGAGCAGTACTTC. Translated: CASSSRDPLSYEQYF. The V call is TRBV7-9, the J call TRBJ2-7, with D hard to call. CDR1 is SEHNR, CDR2 FQNEAQ, per germline (reference sequence). Trimming removed 4 bases from V and 0 bases from J, with 13 bases in between. The CDR3 covers 15 residues.